Included here is one TCR beta chain sequence, with context. The germline V gene encodes CDR1 MNHEY and CDR2 SVGAGI. V shed 6 bases and J shed 7 bases, with 18 bases lying between them. The CDR3 length is 15 residues. Naive CD8 populations comprised CD45RO-negative cells positively selected for CCR7, excluding terminally differentiated effector memory CD45RA+ cells. The source of the sample is a study of shared clonotypes between healthy human individuals. Assay: immunoSEQ multiplex PCR; the TCRdb copy retains only in-frame clones and omits some. The data show 1.5 million to 2.5 million clones, less than 95% seen once.

Sequenced: naive CD8+ T cells sorted from blood. The TCR originated in a man between 18 and 35 years old in good health. The chain uses TRBV6-5 and TRBJ2-2; D remains ambiguous. CDR3 residues: CASRVYQLRHGELFF. The CDR3 DNA reads TGTGCCAGCAGGGTCTATCAATTGAGGCACGGGGAGCTGTTTTTT.